The T cell receptor beta chain under discussion was sequenced for a study of human T cells and chemical hapten exposure (dated by TCRdb to the early 2020s). Concerning the study at large: For sensitization, 2% DPC in acetone was applied to a roughly 2 cm by roughly 2 cm area of upper inner arm skin. Throughout the roughly 23-week study period, patients were also given weekly therapeutic DPC doses on the scalp. Patch testing was performed on the upper back with Finn chambers containing 0.01% DPC, and the patch tests were scored after 6 days according to International Contact Dermatitis Research Group standards. Alopecia areata with under or over 50% scalp involvement, alopecia totalis and alopecia universalis were represented in the patient cohort, which was mostly female. Libraries were pooled for sequencing, and per-sample TCR yields varied mainly because of small differences in library volumes within the pool. In alopecia patients, the study followed how the peripheral blood TCR repertoire changed in vivo over primary and secondary sensitization to diphenylcyclopropenone (DPC), a hapten. Blood was sampled from patients pre-sensitization (week 0) and at 2, 6 and about 24 weeks after DPC sensitization. Approximately 28 alopecia patients gave blood for TCR sequencing at one to four time points (pre-sensitization, 2, 6 and 24 weeks).

The CDR3 has 11 amino acids, counting the end cysteine and phenylalanine. Only the CDR3 DNA stays, 33 bases, in frame from base 1. The library was made by RACE. Sequencer: NextSeq 500. Library preparation attached unique molecular identifiers to individual cDNA molecules for quantitative, reproducible TCR counting. Each blood RNA sample was used to sequence both TCR alpha and TCR beta chains. Regarding the original processing steps: A median of around 100,000 TCRs per sample was observed, with a range of about 20,000 to 750,000. V, J and CDR3 annotation of the TCR reads was performed with the Decombinator software suite. To make PS versus PT1 abundance plots, every sample was subsampled to the same number of TCRs (28,000). Expanded TCRs were defined as absent before sensitization and observed at least eight times at the 2-week time point. TCRdb reran the public reads through fastp at Q25 and MiXCR, keeping productive beta chains. Merged by CDR3 protein, the rows form single entries marked with the most common genes and DNA. TCRdb, not the authors, supplied the V and J calls. The sample has 110,000 or so distinct CDR3 sequences on record, under 35% of them singletons. Around 2.8% of the sample goes to the ten largest clones.

The time point tag for this specimen amounts to: patch test 3, about 24 weeks after DPC sensitization. The label giving this sample's treatment or condition can be read as: therapeutic diphenylcyclopropenone sensitization with weekly scalp DPC. At each patch-test visit, blood was drawn before the patch test was applied. Patients were eligible if aged 18 to 70, diagnosed with alopecia and judged suitable for DPC therapy, and pregnant patients were excluded. Total RNA was isolated from unfractionated whole blood collected in Tempus Blood RNA tubes. The paper as a whole reports these results and caveats: A positive correlation was found between the number of PT1 expanded TCRs and patch test score, with significance reached at thresholds 8, 16 and 32 but not 4. The number of TCRs above 1 in 1000 frequency did not change with DPC sensitization; there was no evidence of global repertoire structure alterations. Compared with pre-sensitization or healthy control sets, expanded TCRs formed significantly more large CDR3 similarity clusters, which is consistent with antigen-driven responses. Because every patient had alopecia, a presumed autoimmune disease, the patients' immune response might differ from that of healthy individuals. After repeated subsampling, the strength of the expansion versus patch-test correlation and the threshold at which it became significant changed.

This clonotype was seen at least ten times. Its antigen remains unidentified. Per-nucleotide qualities are absent, and no much larger clonotype sits a single base away. The starting material was whole blood, obtained in connection with sensitization to the hapten diphenylcyclopropenone (DPC). The TCR was taken from a man in his forties with alopecia areata. Some clones in this sample may be carry-over from other donors' samples. Rearrangement joined TRBV21-1 to TRBJ2-7. TRBV21-1 is flagged as a pseudogene. The CDR3 region: CASSPWYEQYF. The bases read TGTGCCAGCAGCCCTTGGTACGAGCAGTACTTC.